This TCR beta chain was retrieved from a study of T cells in Graves' hyperthyroidism and ophthalmopathy. The V end was cut by 3 bases, the J end by 3 bases, with 12 bases between. This CDR3 has 14 amino acids. Germline V gene lookup returns CDR1 SQVTM and CDR2 ANQGSEA. Amplified regions were TCR beta CDR3 sequences from RNA transcripts. An initial round of RT-PCR targeting the TCR CDR3 relied on the HTBI primer set. One entry per CDR3 protein, called by TCRdb with MiXCR from the multiplex PCR reads. The table has 500,000 to 650,000 distinct CDR3 sequences, more than 14% seen once. This clonotype came up many times. Its target is unknown. Regarding the study as a whole: The blood repertoire included most of the expanded thyroid clonotypes above 0.001.

A patient was excluded if there was uncontrolled infection, other autoimmune disease, pregnancy or lactation. Clinical symptoms, serum thyroxine, TRAb, thyroid ultrasound and orbital computed tomography established diagnosis. The sequencing sample was made of blood. The clonotype comes from a woman aged 45-59 years with Graves' ophthalmopathy. This sequence joins TRBV29-1 and TRBJ2-1, with D hard to call. CDR3 DNA sequence: TGCAGCGTTGATCGGGCTGGGATCTACAATGAGCAGTTCTTC. Protein sequence: CSVDRAGIYNEQFF.